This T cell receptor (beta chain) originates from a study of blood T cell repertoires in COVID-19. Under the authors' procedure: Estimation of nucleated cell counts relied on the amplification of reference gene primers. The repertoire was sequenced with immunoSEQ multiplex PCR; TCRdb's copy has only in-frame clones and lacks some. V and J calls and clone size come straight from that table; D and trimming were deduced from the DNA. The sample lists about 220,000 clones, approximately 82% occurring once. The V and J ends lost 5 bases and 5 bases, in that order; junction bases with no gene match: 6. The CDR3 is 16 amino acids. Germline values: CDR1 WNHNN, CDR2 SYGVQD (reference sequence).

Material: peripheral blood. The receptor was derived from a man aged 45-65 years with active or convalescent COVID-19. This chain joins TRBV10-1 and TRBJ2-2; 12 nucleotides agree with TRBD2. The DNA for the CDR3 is TGCGCCAGCAGTCCTAGCGGGGGGGCCGTGACCGGGGAGCTGTTTTTT. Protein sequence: CASSPSGGAVTGELFF.